This TCR beta chain is drawn from a study of blood T cell repertoires in COVID-19. In germline, CDR1 is LNHDA, CDR2 SQIVND (reference sequence). V lost 5 bases and J lost 4; bases outside the gene matches: 6. The CDR3 spans 15 residues. Individuals drawn from around 25 US areas were roughly 18 to 100 years old. Participants reported their clinical history, and cohort assignment relied on those reports. Exposed study participants had met a COVID-19 case within 2 weeks before entry. As originally analysed: Amplifying reference gene primers gave estimates of nucleated cell counts. Here immunoSEQ multiplex PCR was the method, and the copy in TCRdb shows in-frame clones only, minus some. D and trimming come from the DNA, and the V and J calls and clone size come from that table. The sample includes approximately 300,000 clones, more than 90% of them seen just once.

The chain uses TRBV19 and TRBJ1-4; 8 bases agree with TRBD1. Sample: PBMCs or T cells enriched from blood (not recorded which). The sequence came from a woman aged 30 to 39 who had been exposed to COVID-19. This chain's CDR3 is CASSFGTGLNEKLFF. DNA for the CDR3: TGTGCCAGTAGTTTCGGGACAGGACTTAATGAAAAACTGTTTTTT.